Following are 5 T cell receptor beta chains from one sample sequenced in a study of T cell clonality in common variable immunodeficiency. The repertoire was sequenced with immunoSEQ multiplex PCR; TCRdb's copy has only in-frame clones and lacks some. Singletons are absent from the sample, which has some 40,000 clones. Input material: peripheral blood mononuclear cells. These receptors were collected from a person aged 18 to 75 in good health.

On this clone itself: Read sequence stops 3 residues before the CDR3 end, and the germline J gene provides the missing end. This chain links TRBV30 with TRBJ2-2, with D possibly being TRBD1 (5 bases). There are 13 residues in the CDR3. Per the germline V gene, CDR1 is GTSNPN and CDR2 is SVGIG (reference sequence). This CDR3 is CAWSVQATEKLFF. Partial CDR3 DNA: TGTGCCTGGAGTGTACAGGCCACTGAAAAG.

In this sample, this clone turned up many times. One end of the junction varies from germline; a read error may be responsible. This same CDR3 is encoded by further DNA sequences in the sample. CDR3 protein: CASSLTGGNTEAFF. The CDR3 DNA, read in part, is TGCGCCAGCAGCCTGACAGGTGGTAACACTGAG. The V gene is TRBV5-1, the J gene TRBJ1-1; a weak D match, TRBD1 (6 bases). The read terminates 3 residues before the CDR3 end, so the remaining end is supplied by the germline J gene. In germline, CDR1 is SGHRS, CDR2 YFSETQ. CDR3 length equals 14 residues.

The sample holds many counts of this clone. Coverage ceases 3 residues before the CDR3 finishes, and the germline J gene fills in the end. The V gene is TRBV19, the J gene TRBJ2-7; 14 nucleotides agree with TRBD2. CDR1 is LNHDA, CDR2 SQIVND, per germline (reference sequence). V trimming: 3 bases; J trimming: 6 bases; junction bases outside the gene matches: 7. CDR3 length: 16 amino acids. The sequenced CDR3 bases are TGTGCCAGTAGTATTGAGGGGACTAGCGGGAGATTCGAG. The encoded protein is CASSIEGTSGRFE. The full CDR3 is CASSIEGTSGRFEQYF.

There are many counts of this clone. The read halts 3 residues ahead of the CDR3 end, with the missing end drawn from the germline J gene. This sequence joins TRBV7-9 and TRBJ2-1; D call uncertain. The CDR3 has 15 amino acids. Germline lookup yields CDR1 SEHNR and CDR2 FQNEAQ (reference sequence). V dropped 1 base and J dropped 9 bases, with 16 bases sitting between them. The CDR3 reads CASSLVRGSPGEQFF. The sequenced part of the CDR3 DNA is TGTGCCAGCAGCTTAGTGCGTGGCAGCCCGGGTGAG.

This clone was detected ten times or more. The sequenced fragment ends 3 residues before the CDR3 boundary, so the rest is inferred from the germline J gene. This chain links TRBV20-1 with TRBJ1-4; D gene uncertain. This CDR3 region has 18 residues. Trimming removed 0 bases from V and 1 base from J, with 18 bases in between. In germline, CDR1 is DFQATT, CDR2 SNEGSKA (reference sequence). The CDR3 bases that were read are TGCAGTGCTAGAGATCGGGGAGGGATGTCTCGAACTAATGAAAAA. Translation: CSARDRGGMSRTNEK. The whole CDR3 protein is CSARDRGGMSRTNEKLFF.